This T cell receptor beta chain is drawn from a study of T cells after yellow fever vaccination. Study results and caveats: Most primary-vaccination clones reappeared after the booster (about 97% CD4, 75% to 90% CD8). By day 5 rather than day 15, the secondary response had peaked, though it was weaker.

A note on this clonotype: The antigen remains undetermined.

This CDR3 has 14 residues. V was pared by 1 base and J by 12 bases, with 16 bases between. Germline-derived CDR1 and CDR2 are SGHTA and FQGNSA. TCR cDNA was made by 5'RACE template switching, adding a universal primer site and UMIs. TCRdb used MiXCR to reprocess the 5' RACE reads, holding one entry per CDR3 protein. Of 250,000 to 300,000 distinct CDR3 sequences in the sample, approximately 10% were seen once. Sequences were derived from CD4+ T cells sorted from PBMCs, sampled 5 days after the yellow fever booster vaccination. The TCR sequence derives from a young man who received the YFV17D yellow fever vaccine. The chain recombines TRBV7-2 with TRBJ2-1; either TRBD1 or TRBD2 may supply D (5 bases each). CDR3 bases: TGTGCCAGCAGCTTAGAGCAGGGAGTAGTGATGCAGTTCTTC. Amino acids: CASSLEQGVVMQFF.